This T cell receptor beta chain was profiled in a study of shared clonotypes between healthy human individuals (dated by TCRdb to about 2020). Context from the whole study: A couple of women and a few men aged 18 to 49 years were included in the cohort. For each donor, three plates each were used for CD4 naive and CD4 memory, two plates were used for CD8 naive, and one plate was used for CD8 memory. Different laboratories and diverse techniques were used to prepare libraries and sequence TCR repertoires, to increase sequencing depth and limit assay-specific biases. The study deeply sequenced blood TCR repertoires of five healthy adults to estimate repertoire size and the extent of clonotype sharing between individuals. Leukapheresis yielded between about 0.8 and 8.9 billion PBMCs per donor.

Donors were healthy HIV-negative adults with no recently reported acute infections or vaccinations. Every donor was a Caucasian adult living in Nashville, Tennessee, USA. CD4+ T cells were enriched by magnetic negative selection; naive cells were then positively selected on CD45RA, and the negative fraction formed the memory subset. After blood collection by leukapheresis, PBMCs were isolated using Ficoll-Histopaque density gradient centrifugation and then cryopreserved in the vapor phase of liquid nitrogen. Analytical flow cytometry was used to check the purity and quantity of each magnetically sorted T cell population. Each sorted fraction had its genomic DNA isolated and then quantified by UV absorbance on a Nanodrop 2000c. Using the deep immunoSEQ assay, multiplex PCR amplified TCR CDR3 regions from genomic DNA. Extracted genomic DNA from each cell subset was spread evenly across all wells of several immunoSEQ 96-well plates, with each plate serving as a replicate. For sorted subsets, 150 to 250 ng of genomic DNA, equivalent to 25,000 to 30,000 T cell genomes, went into each replicate PCR. The purified libraries were quantified using a Qubit 3.0 fluorometer, sized with a Bioanalyzer 2100, and then quantified again using the KAPA Library Quantification kit. A separate single-read 150-cycle Illumina NextSeq 550 flow cell was used to sequence each immunoSEQ 96-well plate. Processing in the source paper ran as follows. Because the immunoSEQ output included only junctional sequences and no quality scores, the filtering could not be the same as the filtering used for full-length reads. Sequences were annotated with PyIR, a Python wrapper for IgBLAST v1.9, using IMGT germline references to assign V/J genes and CDR3. Reads were removed for weak V/J assignments (E-value above 1e-6), missing CDR3, stop codons, out-of-frame junctions, or ambiguous translated residues. V3J clonotypes were defined as sequences sharing an identical inferred V gene, J gene, and CDR3 amino acid sequence. The percentage overlap between two repertoires was calculated by dividing the number of shared unique clonotypes by the size of the smaller repertoire. RTK rarefaction, the Chao1 estimator, and Recon v2.1 estimates of unobserved clonotypes were used to assess repertoire richness. Generation probabilities were computed with OLGA for all TCRbeta clonotypes obtained by the gDNA method from a few donors. Entries here come from immuneACCESS through TCRdb and include only in-frame sequences with V and J called. Some clones fail to appear in such tables; in the studies checked, an unresolved V gene covers under half of the shortfall, and the cause of the remainder is unknown. V and J calls plus clone size are reproduced from that table; the DNA served to infer D and trimming. The sample has about 2 million clones on record, about 95% of them singletons. 0.13% of the sample is in the top ten clones.

Beyond this particular receptor, the publication reports: The genetic and exposure-history diversity represented was limited by the small number of donors. Only blood was sampled, and tissue TCR repertoires likely differ from those in blood. When a handful of donors were compared, the shared fraction of clonotypes was around 4.6% for naive CD4, 3.5% to 4% for naive CD8, more than 2% for memory CD4, and 0.3% to 0.5% for memory CD8. Higher generation probabilities were observed for clonotypes shared by all four sorted-subset donors than for non-shared clonotypes. Incomplete sequencing was indicated by rarefaction of sorted-subset datasets, despite the large sequencing depth. Based on pairwise subsampling, the degree of clonotype sharing among donors was expected to be affected by sequencing depth. Larger estimated clonotype richness was generally found for naive subsets than for memory subsets.

Regarding this clone: What this receptor recognizes is not known. No much larger clonotype is one base removed from it; base qualities were not supplied.

This TCR derives from a man younger than 35 in good health. The material sequenced was naive CD4+ T cells sorted from blood. Taken with the paper, the label for cell subset or site translates to: CD45RA+ positively selected.

The encoded CDR3 is CASTIRYSYEQYF. The nucleotide sequence reads as follows: TGTGCCAGCACCATTCGATACTCCTACGAGCAGTACTTC. The chain was built from TRBV6-1 and TRBJ2-7; too little of a D gene remains to name it. CDR1 MNHNS and CDR2 SASEGT are derived from the germline V gene. From its cysteine to its phenylalanine, the CDR3 spans 13 amino acids. Of the read, only the CDR3 DNA is kept; its 39 bases are in frame from base 1. V loses 7 bases of germline sequence and J loses 0 bases, and the interval between the two ends is 10 bases.